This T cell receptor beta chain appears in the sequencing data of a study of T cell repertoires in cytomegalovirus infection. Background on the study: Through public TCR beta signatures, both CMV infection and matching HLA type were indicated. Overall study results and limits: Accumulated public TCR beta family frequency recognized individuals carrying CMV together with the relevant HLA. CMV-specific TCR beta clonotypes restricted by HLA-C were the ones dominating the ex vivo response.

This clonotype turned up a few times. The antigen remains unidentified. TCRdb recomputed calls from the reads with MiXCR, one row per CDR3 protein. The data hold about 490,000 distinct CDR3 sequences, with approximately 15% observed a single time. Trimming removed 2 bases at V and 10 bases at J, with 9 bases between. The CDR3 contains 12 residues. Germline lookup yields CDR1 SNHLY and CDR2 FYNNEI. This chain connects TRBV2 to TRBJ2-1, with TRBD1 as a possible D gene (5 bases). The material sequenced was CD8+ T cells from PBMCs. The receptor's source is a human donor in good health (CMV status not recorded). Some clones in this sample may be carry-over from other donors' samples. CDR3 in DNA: TGTGCCAGCAGTGAAAACAGGCGGGAGCAGTTCTTC. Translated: CASSENRREQFF. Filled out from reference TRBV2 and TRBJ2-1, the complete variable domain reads EPEVTQTPSHQVTQMGQEVILRCVPISNHLYFYWYRQILGQKVEFLVSFYNNEISEKSEIFDDQFSVERPDGSNFTLKIRSTKLEDSAMYFCASSENRREQFFGPGTRLTVL.